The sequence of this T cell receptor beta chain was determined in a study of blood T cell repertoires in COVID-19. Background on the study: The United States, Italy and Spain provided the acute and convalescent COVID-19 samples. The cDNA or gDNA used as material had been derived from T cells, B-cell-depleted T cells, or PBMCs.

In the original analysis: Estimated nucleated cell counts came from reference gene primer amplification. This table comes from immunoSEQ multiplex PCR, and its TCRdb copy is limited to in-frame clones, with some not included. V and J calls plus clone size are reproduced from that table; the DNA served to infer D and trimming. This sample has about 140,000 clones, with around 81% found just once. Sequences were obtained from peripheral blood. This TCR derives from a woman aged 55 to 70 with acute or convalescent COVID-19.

The CDR3 DNA reads TGTGCCAGCAGGACAGTTTCCCACGAGCAGTACTTC. Residues: CASRTVSHEQYF. V and J are TRBV6-6 and TRBJ2-7; tentative D call: TRBD1 (5 bases). Trimming left V 6 bases short and J 5 bases short, with 11 bases between. CDR3 length: 12 amino acids. The germline V gene has CDR1 MNHNY and CDR2 SVGAGI (reference sequence).